This entry lists 32 T cell receptor beta chains sequenced from one sample in a study of shared T cell receptors in the human thymus. This table comes from immunoSEQ multiplex PCR, and its TCRdb copy is limited to in-frame clones, with some not included. The table has about 660,000 clones, about 87% seen once; the top ten hold roughly 0.0089%. The sample also formed part of further work on human thymus T cells.

The source material was thymocytes. The receptor set was obtained from a boy younger than two with a congenital heart defect.

V gene TRBV11-3 combines with J gene TRBJ2-5, with a weak D call TRBD2 (6 bases). The ends were cut back, 5 bases at V and 2 bases at J, with 21 bases in the middle. The CDR3 length is 17 residues. Germline CDR1 is SGHNT and CDR2 is YENEEA. The CDR3 bases are TGTGCCAGCAGCCGACTAGGCGGGGACCCCACACAAGAGACCCAGTACTTC. It codes for CASSRLGGDPTQETQYF.

This clone was counted a few times. The V gene is TRBV4-1, the J gene TRBJ1-4; 10 bases agree with TRBD1. Trimming removed 5 bases from V and 3 bases from J; junction bases left unmatched: 6. The CDR3 is 16 amino acids. Germline V gives CDR1 MGHRA, CDR2 YSYEKL. The CDR3 DNA is TGCGCCAGCAGCTCGACAGGGGGCCCGGCTAATGAAAAACTGTTTTTT. It specifies CASSSTGGPANEKLFF.

The V gene is TRBV7-8, the J gene TRBJ1-5; D gene ambiguous. This CDR3 contains 12 residues. V lost 7 bases to trimming and J lost 4 bases, with 8 bases between them. The germline V gene encodes CDR1 SGHVS and CDR2 FQNEAQ. The CDR3: CASNEENQPQHF. The CDR3 DNA reads TGTGCCAGCAATGAGGAAAATCAGCCCCAGCATTTT.

The chain uses TRBV5-1 and TRBJ2-5, with unresolved D. This CDR3 region has 13 residues. Per germline, CDR1 SGHRS and CDR2 YFSETQ. Trimming removed 1 base at V and 2 bases at J, with 6 bases between. CDR3 nucleotides: TGCGCCAGCAGCTTGATACTTCAAGAGACCCAGTACTTC. Amino acids: CASSLILQETQYF. The variable domain in full, with the rest retrieved from reference TRBV5-1 and TRBJ2-5, is KAGVTQTPRYLIKTRGQQVTLSCSPISGHRSVSWYQQTPGQGLQFLFEYFSETQRNKGNFPGRFSGRQFSNSRSEMNVSTLELGDSALYLCASSLILQETQYFGPGTRLLVL.

The J gene is TRBJ2-7, the V gene TRBV15; TRBD1 matches at 9 bases. The length of the CDR3 is 18 residues. J was trimmed by 3 bases and V by 1 base; bases with no gene match: 13. Germline CDR1 is LNHNV and CDR2 is YYDKDF (reference sequence). CDR3 residues: CATSRVPSWDRAYYEQYF. Written as DNA, the CDR3 is TGTGCCACCAGCAGAGTACCCTCTTGGGACAGGGCCTACTACGAGCAGTACTTC.

V and J are TRBV10-2 and TRBJ2-1; TRBD1 agrees at 11 bases. This CDR3 has 15 residues. Per germline, CDR1 WSHSY and CDR2 SAAADI. J lost 9 bases, V lost 0 bases, and 4 bases had no gene match. CDR3: CASSESGQGVGEQFF. For the CDR3, the DNA is TGCGCCAGCAGTGAGTCGGGACAGGGGGTCGGTGAGCAGTTCTTC.

The chain combines TRBV6-4 with TRBJ2-2; 9 bases align to TRBD2. This CDR3 is built from 18 residues. CDR1 and CDR2 (germline): MRHNA, SNTAGT. J lost 6 bases, V lost 2 bases, and 13 bases had no gene match. The CDR3 spells CASSDQYPTSGAAGELFF. CDR3 DNA: TGTGCCAGCAGTGACCAATACCCGACTAGCGGCGCAGCCGGGGAGCTGTTTTTT.

The rearrangement uses TRBV28 and TRBJ2-7; 7 bases are a match to TRBD1. Germline assignment: CDR1 MDHEN and CDR2 SYDVKM. Trimming took 3 bases from V and 0 from J; bases not matched to a gene: 11. This CDR3 has 17 residues. CDR3 DNA sequence: TGTGCCAGCAGTTTGAGTGCCGGGACAGCAAGCTCCTACGAGCAGTACTTC. Translating gives CASSLSAGTASSYEQYF.

The rearrangement links TRBV6-5 to TRBJ2-2, with D tentatively TRBD1 (5 bases). V was trimmed by 7 bases and J by 6 bases, leaving 12 bases between them. Germline loops: CDR1 MNHEY, CDR2 SVGAGI. The CDR3 runs to 13 residues. The CDR3 reads CASTPGWSGELFF. In nucleotides, the CDR3 is TGTGCCAGCACCCCAGGGTGGTCCGGGGAGCTGTTTTTT.

The chain employs TRBV14 and TRBJ2-3; D unclear. From germline, CDR1 is SGHDN and CDR2 FVKESK. The CDR3 loop spans 12 amino acids. V was pared by 4 bases and J by 7 bases, with 9 bases between. The chain's CDR3 is CASSRAWNTQYF. CDR3 DNA sequence: TGTGCCAGCAGCCGAGCGTGGAATACGCAGTATTTT.

This chain joins TRBV5-1 and TRBJ2-1; 7 bases line up with TRBD2. Trimming took 0 bases from V and 0 from J; bases not matched to a gene: 9. The germline V gene encodes CDR1 SGHRS and CDR2 YFSETQ. This CDR3 comprises 18 residues. CDR3 coding DNA: TGCGCCAGCAGCTTGGTTAGTCGGCTAGCGGTCTCCTACAATGAGCAGTTCTTC. Translation gives CASSLVSRLAVSYNEQFF.

This clone was seen more than once but under ten times. Germline and junction disagree at one end, which may indicate a read error. This chain uses TRBV19 with TRBJ2-7; a weak D match, TRBD2 (6 bases). CDR1 LNHDA and CDR2 SQIVND come from the germline V gene (reference sequence). This CDR3 region has 15 residues. The CDR3 sequence: CASSMSAGSSHEQYF. The CDR3 DNA sequence: TGTGCCAGTAGTATGAGTGCGGGGTCCTCCCACGAGCAGTACTTC.

Here the CDR3 DNA reads TGTGCCAGCAGCCAAGCTCCCATCAGAACAGGGGGCTTTAAAGCTTTCTTT. Protein product: CASSQAPIRTGGFKAFF. This rearrangement joins TRBV14 to TRBJ1-1; 9 bases fit TRBD1. Looked up from germline, CDR1 is SGHDN and CDR2 is FVKESK. The CDR3 sequence is 17 residues long. The ends lost 1 base at V and 9 bases at J; junction bases unmatched: 15. Supplemented by reference TRBV14 and TRBJ1-1, the full variable domain reads EAGVTQFPSHSVIEKGQTVTLRCDPISGHDNLYWYRRVMGKEIKFLLHFVKESKQDESGMPNNRFLAERTGGTYSTLKVQPAELEDSGVYFCASSQAPIRTGGFKAFFGQGTRLTVV.

The chain combines TRBV7-6 with TRBJ2-7, with D tentatively TRBD2 (7 bases). In germline, CDR1 is SGHVS, CDR2 FNYEAQ. The CDR3 consists of 17 residues. The V gene lost 1 base and the J gene lost 1 base, with 17 bases spanning the gap. The CDR3 DNA follows: TGTGCCAGCAGCTTAGAGCCTCCCGGGGGGCCGTCCTACGAGCAGTACTTC. This encodes CASSLEPPGGPSYEQYF.

This clone has just a few counts. The rearrangement joins TRBV9 to TRBJ2-2; D is perhaps TRBD2 (6 bases). The CDR3 length is 13 residues. V dropped 0 bases and J dropped 7 bases, with 7 bases sitting between them. Per germline, CDR1 SGDLS and CDR2 YYNGEE. CDR3 coding DNA: TGTGCCAGCAGCGTAGCGGGACTCGGGGAGCTGTTTTTT. It encodes CASSVAGLGELFF.

In its sample, this clone was seen a few times. The rearrangement links TRBV18 to TRBJ1-3; TRBD1 matches 8 bases. Germline V CDR1 and CDR2: KGHSH, LQKENI. The CDR3 consists of 15 residues. The trim removed 7 bases at V and 0 bases at J, leaving 5 bases unmatched. The CDR3 spells CASFRTGTSGNTIYF. The CDR3 bases are TGTGCCAGCTTCCGGACAGGGACCTCTGGAAACACCATATATTTT.

This chain connects TRBV28 to TRBJ2-7; a weak D match, TRBD1 (6 bases). V was cut by 5 bases and J by 7 bases, with 30 bases left in between. Per the germline V gene, CDR1 is MDHEN and CDR2 is SYDVKM. CDR3 length: 18 residues. For the CDR3, the DNA is TGTGCCAGCAGTCCCGACCAACAGGGTACGGTGGAACTTGGGGAGCAGTACTTC. It codes for CASSPDQQGTVELGEQYF.

This chain's CDR3 is CASTTPFGYEQYF. For the CDR3, the DNA is TGTGCCAGCACCACCCCTTTCGGGTACGAGCAGTACTTC. V is TRBV28 and J is TRBJ2-7; D unclear. The CDR3 totals 13 residues. Between the trimmed V and J ends, which lost 7 bases and 4 bases, there was a span of 14 bases. The germline V gene has CDR1 MDHEN and CDR2 SYDVKM.

The gene calls are TRBV28 and TRBJ2-7, with 8 positions matching TRBD1. Per the germline V gene, CDR1 is MDHEN and CDR2 is SYDVKM. J gave up 1 base and V 8 bases, and 10 bases lay outside the gene matches. CDR3 length equals 15 residues. This CDR3 is CASRTGGVSSYEQYF. As DNA, the CDR3 is TGTGCCAGCCGTACAGGGGGAGTATCATCCTACGAGCAGTACTTC.

This chain connects TRBV11-2 to TRBJ2-7, with 7 bases aligning to TRBD2. CDR3 size: 13 residues. CDR1 and CDR2 from the germline V gene are SGHAT and FQNNGV. V gave up 6 bases and J gave up 0 bases; unmatched junction bases: 2. CDR3 in DNA: TGTGCCAGCAGTACTAGCGTCTCCTACGAGCAGTACTTC. It is translated as CASSTSVSYEQYF.

The table lists this clone with a few counts. The chain is built from TRBV4-1 and TRBJ2-7; no reliable D call. Between the trimmed V and J ends, which lost 1 base and 2 bases, there was a span of 6 bases. Germline values: CDR1 MGHRA, CDR2 YSYEKL. This CDR3 spans 13 amino acids. Here the CDR3 reads CASSQGIAYEQYF. The CDR3 region has the DNA TGCGCCAGCAGCCAAGGAATAGCCTACGAGCAGTACTTC.

This clone was detected only once. The chain combines TRBV30 with TRBJ2-1, with D maybe TRBD1 (6 bases). CDR3 size: 14 residues. The V gene lost 8 bases and the J gene lost 2 bases, with 16 bases spanning the gap. CDR1 and CDR2 (germline): GTSNPN, SVGIG (reference sequence). The CDR3 spells CARGAGAPYNEQFF. CDR3 nucleotides: TGTGCCCGAGGGGCAGGGGCCCCCTACAATGAGCAGTTCTTC.

The chain employs TRBV15 and TRBJ2-2, with D possibly matching TRBD2 (5 bases). Between the trimmed V and J ends, which lost 0 bases and 4 bases, there was a span of 9 bases. The length of the CDR3 is 15 residues. Looked up from germline, CDR1 is LNHNV and CDR2 is YYDKDF (reference sequence). CDR3 sequence: CATSRDRGPTGELFF. The CDR3 DNA reads as TGTGCCACCAGCAGAGATCGCGGGCCCACCGGGGAGCTGTTTTTT.

This clone was seen a single time. DNA for the CDR3: TGTGCCAGCAGCGTAGAGAGGACAGGTTTGTTTACTGAAGCTTTCTTT. Amino acids: CASSVERTGLFTEAFF. The chain links TRBV9 to TRBJ1-1, with 7 bases matching TRBD1. Losses at the gene ends were 0 bases for V and 5 bases for J; bases not matched to a gene: 10. CDR1 is SGDLS, CDR2 YYNGEE, per germline. CDR3 size: 16 residues.

There are a few counts of this clone. The chain recombines TRBV5-1 with TRBJ1-4; no reliable D call. This CDR3 has 13 residues. The V and J ends lost 0 bases and 5 bases respectively, with 5 bases between them. CDR1 is SGHRS and CDR2 is YFSETQ in the germline V gene. In nucleotides, the CDR3 is TGCGCCAGCAGCTTGGCCGAGAATGAAAAACTGTTTTTT. Amino acid sequence: CASSLAENEKLFF.

The chain carries TRBV28 and TRBJ2-7, with TRBD1 matching 9 bases. The V segment lost 6 bases and the J segment 2 bases; nucleotides outside the gene matches: 5. This CDR3 region has 14 residues. Per the germline V gene, CDR1 is MDHEN and CDR2 is SYDVKM. The DNA for the CDR3 is TGTGCCAGCAGGAGGGACAGGGTTCCCTACGAGCAGTACTTC. Amino acid sequence: CASRRDRVPYEQYF.

V usage is TRBV7-2 and J usage is TRBJ1-6, with 9 bases aligning to TRBD1. The CDR3 runs 19 residues. Germline lookup yields CDR1 SGHTA and CDR2 FQGNSA. V dropped 6 bases and J dropped 2; count of bases not matched to a gene: 14. CDR3 in amino acids: CASREKNPGQGAYNSPLHF. DNA for the CDR3: TGTGCCAGCAGAGAGAAAAACCCGGGACAGGGAGCCTATAATTCACCCCTCCACTTT.

The chain links TRBV11-2 to TRBJ1-2; TRBD1 agrees at 7 bases. V shed 2 bases, J shed 0 bases, and the junction held 12 bases outside the gene matches. This CDR3 is built from 18 residues. CDR1 SGHAT and CDR2 FQNNGV come from the germline V gene. CDR3 region: CASSLMPRLRGSNYGYTF. The DNA for the CDR3 is TGTGCCAGCAGCTTAATGCCGCGACTCAGGGGGTCTAACTATGGCTACACCTTC.

The chain links TRBV11-2 to TRBJ2-4; 7 bases fit TRBD2. Germline CDR1 reads SGHAT; CDR2 reads FQNNGV. The trim removed 5 bases at V and 7 bases at J, leaving 17 bases unmatched. This CDR3 is built from 17 residues. This CDR3 is CASSPGPGEGAWNIQYF. The CDR3 DNA reads as TGTGCCAGCAGCCCAGGGCCCGGGGAGGGAGCTTGGAACATTCAGTACTTC.

This chain connects TRBV4-1 to TRBJ1-6; 10 bases line up with TRBD1. There are 15 residues in the CDR3. Per the germline V gene, CDR1 is MGHRA and CDR2 is YSYEKL. The V gene end was trimmed by 5 bases and the J gene end by 7 bases; junction bases not matched to a gene: 5. CDR3 residues: CASSGRTGGNSPLHF. The CDR3, as DNA: TGCGCCAGCAGCGGCCGGACAGGGGGGAATTCACCCCTCCACTTT.

The V call is TRBV27, the J call TRBJ2-3, with TRBD2 identical over 9 bases. The CDR3 loop spans 16 amino acids. The V gene's germline CDR1 is MNHEY and CDR2 SMNVEV (reference sequence). V gave up 2 bases and J gave up 4 bases; unmatched junction bases: 7. The DNA of the CDR3 is TGTGCCAGCAGTTTAGCGGGAGGGCCTATGTCAGATACGCAGTATTTT. Amino acid sequence: CASSLAGGPMSDTQYF.

The chain's CDR3 is CASRGQGFLGNTIYF. The DNA of the CDR3 is TGTGCCAGCAGGGGACAGGGATTCCTTGGAAACACCATATATTTT. V gene TRBV27 combines with J gene TRBJ1-3; 9 positions match TRBD1. The CDR3 covers 15 residues. The V gene's germline CDR1 is MNHEY and CDR2 SMNVEV (reference sequence). V was pared by 6 bases and J by 3 bases, with 6 bases of the junction left unmatched.